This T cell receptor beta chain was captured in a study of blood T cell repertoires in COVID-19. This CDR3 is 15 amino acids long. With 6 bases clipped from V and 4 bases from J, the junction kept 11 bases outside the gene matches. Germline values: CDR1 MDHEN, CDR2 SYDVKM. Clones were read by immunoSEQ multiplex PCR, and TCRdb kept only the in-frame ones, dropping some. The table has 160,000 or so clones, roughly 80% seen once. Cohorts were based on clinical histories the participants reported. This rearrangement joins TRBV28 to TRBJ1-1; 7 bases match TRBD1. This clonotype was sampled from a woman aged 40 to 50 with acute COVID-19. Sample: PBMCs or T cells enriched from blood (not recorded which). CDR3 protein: CASRSTGALGTEAFF. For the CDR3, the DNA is TGTGCCAGCAGGTCTACAGGGGCGCTGGGCACTGAAGCTTTCTTT.